The clone carrying this T cell receptor beta chain was counted ten times or more. The data are from a study of molecular identifiers for immune sequencing clone quantification. TCRdb fed the PCR reads into MiXCR, producing one record per CDR3 protein. The profile shows 550,000 to 750,000 distinct CDR3 sequences, 15% to 20% of them singletons. The CDR3 totals 17 residues. The chain has TRBV21-1 and TRBJ1-2. TRBV21-1 is shown as a pseudogene. The receptor was isolated from a human donor in good health. Some libraries in this study had Jurkat cell RNA spiked in. Sequencing used naive CD8+ T cells from blood, with Jurkat cell RNA spiked in. The subset denotes: FACS-sorted CD8+CD4-CCR7+CD45RA+ naive T cells. CDR3 in amino acids: CASSKTSVREWNYGYTF. The DNA of the CDR3 is TGTGCCAGCAGCAAAACCTCCGTACGAGAATGGAACTATGGCTACACCTTC.